Listed below are T cell receptor beta chains from one sample, sequenced in a study of blood T cell repertoires in COVID-19. The repertoire was sequenced with immunoSEQ multiplex PCR; TCRdb's copy has only in-frame clones and lacks some. This table holds roughly 160,000 clones, more than 75% found once. Sample: peripheral blood. The receptors here all came from a man in his 60s with COVID-19, enrolled during active disease. CDR3s include the opening cysteine and the closing phenylalanine or tryptophan. A D gene is named only where the DNA matches it firmly. Not every row has a clone size; where given, it reads once, few, many or a size class.

.	TRBD2	TRBV6-6	TRBJ2-7	TGTGCCAGCACTAGGGGAGCGGGAGGGTCTGACGAGCAGTACTTC	CASTRGAGGSDEQYF
.	.	TRBV3-1/TRBV3-2	TRBJ1-2	TGTGCCAGCAGCCAAGATGAGGCAGGGAGGTCGCGTGGCTACACCTTC	CASSQDEAGRSRGYTF
.	TRBD2	TRBV19	TRBJ2-5	TGTGCCAGTAGTTTTTTGGGCGGGGGCCAGTACTTC	CASSFLGGGQYF
.	.	TRBV7-8	TRBJ1-4	TGTGCCAGCAGCCGCCCTGCGGGGGAAGCTATCTTTCGTGAAAAACTGTTTTTT	CASSRPAGEAIFREKLFF
.	TRBD2	TRBV5-4	TRBJ2-5	TGTGCCAGCAGCTTGCGTCTAGCGGGGGGAGAGACCCAGTACTTC	CASSLRLAGGETQYF
.	TRBD1	TRBV27	TRBJ2-3	TGTGCCAGCAGTTTCCGGACGGACAGGGGGACAGATACGCAGTATTTT	CASSFRTDRGTDTQYF
.	.	TRBV19	TRBJ1-1	TGTGCCAGTAGTCGTGATAGAATTAACACTGAAGCTTTCTTT	CASSRDRINTEAFF
.	.	TRBV7-9	TRBJ2-1	TGTGCCAGCAGCTTACCGCTAGCGCACCTGTTCTTC	CASSLPLAHLFF
.	.	TRBV11-1	TRBJ1-5	TGTGCCAGCAGCCCCGACAACGATCAGCCCCAGCATTTT	CASSPDNDQPQHF
.	TRBD2	TRBV7-9	TRBJ2-2	TGTGCCAGCAGCTGGAGCGGGACTAACACCGGGGAGCTGTTTTTT	CASSWSGTNTGELFF
.	TRBD2	TRBV19	TRBJ2-3	TGTGCCACCTCCCAAGGGGGACTAGCGGGAGTAGGGACAGATACGCAGTATTTT	CATSQGGLAGVGTDTQYF
.	TRBD1	TRBV5-1	TRBJ1-6	TGCGCCAGCAGTCAAGGGGGCACCGGCGGGAATTCACCCCTCCACTTT	CASSQGGTGGNSPLHF
once	TRBD1	TRBV19	TRBJ1-2	TGTGCCAGTAGTGCCAGGGACAGGCAATCCAACTATGGCTACACCTTC	CASSARDRQSNYGYTF
.	TRBD1	TRBV19	TRBJ2-1	TGTGCCAGTAGTATAGGGCAGGGGGCTGTTGGTGAGCAGTTCTTC	CASSIGQGAVGEQFF
.	TRBD1	TRBV3-1/TRBV3-2	TRBJ1-1	TGTGCCAGCAGCCAAGATCGGACAGGGGGGATCACTGAAGCTTTCTTT	CASSQDRTGGITEAFF
.	.	TRBV14	TRBJ1-1	TGTGCCAGCAGCCAAGGGAGGGGAGGGAACACTGAAGCTTTCTTT	CASSQGRGGNTEAFF